This T cell receptor beta chain was sequenced during a study of cytomegalovirus exposure and HLA in healthy donors. At the level of the study: Of all 370 or so donors who were genotyped, 70% to 85% belonged to the Caucasian-associated ancestry cluster.

This PCR relied on a set of 60 Vbeta primers and 13 Jbeta primers. The assay was immunoSEQ multiplex PCR, and TCRdb's table has in-frame clones only and misses some. The sample lists under 200,000 clones; roughly 75% were seen once. The study's findings and limits: Under in vitro conditions, a few CMV-associated chains were confirmed as specific for CMV antigens.

Comments on this clone: Its target is not known.

CDR1 is SEHNR and CDR2 is FQNEAQ in the germline V gene (reference sequence). The length of the CDR3 is 12 residues. Between the trimmed V and J ends, which lost 7 bases and 9 bases, there was a span of 13 bases. At collection, donors were nominally healthy, but unrecorded immune exposures were probable. The chain recombines TRBV7-9 with TRBJ2-1, with a tentative D call TRBD1 (6 bases). This sequence originates from a man aged 35-49 years in good health and CMV-seronegative. Sequencing was carried out using PBMCs. Here the CDR3 reads CASTHRDSEQFF. The CDR3 DNA reads as TGTGCCAGCACCCACAGGGATAGTGAGCAGTTCTTC.